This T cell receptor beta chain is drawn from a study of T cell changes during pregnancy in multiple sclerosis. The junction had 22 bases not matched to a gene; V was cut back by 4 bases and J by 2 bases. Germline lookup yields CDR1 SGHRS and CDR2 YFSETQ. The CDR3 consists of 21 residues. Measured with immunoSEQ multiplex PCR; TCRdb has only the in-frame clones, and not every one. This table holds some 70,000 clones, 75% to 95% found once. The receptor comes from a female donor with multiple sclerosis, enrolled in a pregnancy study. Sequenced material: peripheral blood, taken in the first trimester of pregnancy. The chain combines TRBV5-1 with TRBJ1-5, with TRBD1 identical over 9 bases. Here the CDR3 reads CASSGKPVGTGRNFGNQPQHF. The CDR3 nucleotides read TGCGCCAGCAGCGGCAAACCCGTCGGGACAGGGAGGAACTTCGGCAATCAGCCCCAGCATTTT. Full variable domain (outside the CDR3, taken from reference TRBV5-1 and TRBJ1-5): KAGVTQTPRYLIKTRGQQVTLSCSPISGHRSVSWYQQTPGQGLQFLFEYFSETQRNKGNFPGRFSGRQFSNSRSEMNVSTLELGDSALYLCASSGKPVGTGRNFGNQPQHFGDGTRLSIL.